Presented here are 25 T cell receptor beta chains from one specimen sequenced in a study of blood T cell repertoires in COVID-19 (dated by TCRdb to the early 2020s). Library construction relied on the immunoSEQ multiplex PCR assay. TCRdb provides this immuneACCESS table in a form limited to in-frame rearrangements. Some clones are lacking; in checked studies, under half of them reflect an unresolved V gene, and why the rest are absent is not known. Here the sample has about 150,000 clones; 84% occur a single time. The ten biggest clones cover approximately 45% of the sample. Sequences were obtained from peripheral blood. The receptors were sampled from a human donor in a cohort sampled during active COVID-19.

The chain links TRBV21-1 to TRBJ1-1. TRBV21-1 is listed as a pseudogene. The CDR3 length is 14 residues. For the CDR3, the DNA is TGTGCCAGTCATAAGGAGATTATGAACACTGAAGCTTTCTTT. Protein: CASHKEIMNTEAFF.

V and J are TRBV7-8 and TRBJ1-1, with D maybe TRBD1 (6 bases). The CDR3 contains 15 residues. From germline, CDR1 is SGHVS and CDR2 FQNEAQ. V was clipped by 1 base and J by 1 base, with 10 bases between them. The CDR3 DNA follows: TGTGCCAGCAGCTTAGTGGGGGGGCCGAACACTGAAGCTTTCTTT. Translating it yields CASSLVGGPNTEAFF.

V and J are TRBV27 and TRBJ2-2; 8 nucleotides agree with TRBD1. J gave up 4 bases and V 4 bases, and 8 bases lay outside the gene matches. CDR1 MNHEY and CDR2 SMNVEV come from the germline V gene (reference sequence). The CDR3 totals 16 residues. DNA of the CDR3: TGTGCCAGCAGTTGGGGCAGGGGGCGAGGCACCGGGGAGCTGTTTTTT. Encoded protein: CASSWGRGRGTGELFF.

The rearrangement joins TRBV4-3 to TRBJ2-3; 12 nucleotides agree with TRBD2. The CDR3 length is 21 residues. Trimming removed 0 bases from V and 0 bases from J; junction bases left unmatched: 13. Germline values: CDR1 LGHNA, CDR2 YSLEER. CDR3 loop: CASSQDSPRTSGDLSTDTQYF. CDR3 DNA sequence: TGCGCCAGCAGCCAAGATAGCCCCCGGACTAGCGGGGACCTAAGCACAGATACGCAGTATTTT.

The chain recombines TRBV11-2 with TRBJ2-2; TRBD2 agrees at 8 bases. J gave up 5 bases and V 5 bases, and 7 bases lay outside the gene matches. CDR1 and CDR2 from the germline V gene are SGHAT and FQNNGV. The CDR3 is made up of 15 amino acids. The CDR3 DNA is TGTGCCAGCAGCCAGGGACTAGAGGGGACCGGGGAGCTGTTTTTT. Translation: CASSQGLEGTGELFF.

The chain combines TRBV7-2 with TRBJ1-3, with a possible D match to TRBD1 (5 bases). This CDR3 region has 18 residues. Trimming pared 2 bases from V and 4 bases from J, leaving 21 bases between. CDR1 SGHTA and CDR2 FQGNSA come from the germline V gene. CDR3 coding DNA: TGTGCCAGCAGCTTATGGGCCCCGACAGCTTCTCTCGGAAACACCATATATTTT. Encoded protein: CASSLWAPTASLGNTIYF. The variable domain in full, completed from reference TRBV7-2 and TRBJ1-3, reads GAGVSQSPSNKVTEKGKDVELRCDPISGHTALYWYRQSLGQGLEFLIYFQGNSAPDKSGLPSDRFSAERTGGSVSTLTIQRTQQEDSAVYLCASSLWAPTASLGNTIYFGEGSWLTVV.

This clone was seen more than once but under ten times. The genes are TRBV19 and TRBJ2-7, with TRBD2 as a possible D gene (6 bases). CDR3 length: 14 amino acids. Per the germline V gene, CDR1 is LNHDA and CDR2 is SQIVND (reference sequence). Deletions cut 8 bases from V and 0 bases from J, with 14 bases between. For the CDR3, the DNA is TGTGCCAGTTCGGGGACTTCAAGCTCCTACGAGCAGTACTTC. This gives the protein CASSGTSSSYEQYF.

This sequence joins TRBV27 and TRBJ1-5; TRBD1 matches at 9 bases. Unmatched junction bases numbered 10, after V lost 2 bases and J lost 5 bases. The CDR3 loop spans 17 amino acids. In germline, CDR1 is MNHEY, CDR2 SMNVEV (reference sequence). CDR3 residues: CASSLRSWTGEYQPQHF. The CDR3 DNA reads TGTGCCAGCAGTTTACGATCATGGACAGGGGAGTATCAGCCCCAGCATTTT.

V usage is TRBV10-3 and J usage is TRBJ1-5; D is possibly TRBD1 (5 bases). CDR3 size: 13 residues. CDR1 is ENHRY and CDR2 is SYGVKD in the germline V gene. V lost 2 bases, J lost 6 bases, and 8 bases lay in between. CDR3 sequence: CAISENGGQPQHF. The CDR3 bases are TGTGCCATCAGTGAGAACGGGGGTCAGCCCCAGCATTTT.

The chain uses TRBV25-1 and TRBJ1-6; 8 positions agree with TRBD1. Germline CDR1 MGHDK, CDR2 SYGVNS. Trimming removed 3 bases from V and 7 bases from J; junction bases left unmatched: 8. The CDR3 is 16 residues long. The CDR3 region is CASSESGQGANSPLHF. As DNA, the CDR3 is TGTGCCAGCAGTGAGTCTGGACAGGGAGCGAATTCACCCCTCCACTTT.

The gene calls are TRBV2 and TRBJ1-1, with 7 bases identical to TRBD1. The CDR3 is 15 residues long. With 10 bases clipped from V and 0 bases from J, the junction kept 11 bases outside the gene matches. Germline V gene sequence: CDR1 SNHLY, CDR2 FYNNEI. DNA for the CDR3: TGTGCCACCAGGCCGGGACAGAATATGAACACTGAAGCTTTCTTT. It is translated as CATRPGQNMNTEAFF.

In this sample, this clone turned up a few times. The chain has TRBV27 and TRBJ1-2, with 7 nucleotides matching TRBD1. V gave up 4 bases and J gave up 4 bases; unmatched junction bases: 12. CDR3 length equals 16 residues. CDR1 is MNHEY, CDR2 SMNVEV, per germline (reference sequence). DNA of the CDR3: TGTGCCAGCAGTTGGGGTTCCCCAGGGGGAGGCTATGGCTACACCTTC. It encodes CASSWGSPGGGYGYTF.

The chain couples TRBV2 to TRBJ1-2; possibly TRBD1 for D (5 bases). V lost 4 bases and J 2 bases, leaving 11 bases between the germline ends. Germline V gives CDR1 SNHLY, CDR2 FYNNEI. This CDR3 spans 14 amino acids. CDR3 loop: CASSVDRLNYGYTF. CDR3 sequence (DNA): TGTGCCAGCAGTGTCGACAGATTAAACTATGGCTACACCTTC. Filled out from reference TRBV2 and TRBJ1-2, the complete variable domain reads EPEVTQTPSHQVTQMGQEVILRCVPISNHLYFYWYRQILGQKVEFLVSFYNNEISEKSEIFDDQFSVERPDGSNFTLKIRSTKLEDSAMYFCASSVDRLNYGYTFGSGTRLTVV.

This chain links TRBV6-4 with TRBJ1-2; D gene uncertain. The CDR3 sequence is 12 residues long. V lost 10 bases and J lost 4, with 13 bases in between. CDR1 MRHNA and CDR2 SNTAGT come from the germline V gene. In DNA, the CDR3 is TGTGCCAACCTCGAAAGACTCTATGGCTACACCTTC. As protein: CANLERLYGYTF.

The rearrangement links TRBV10-3 to TRBJ1-4; tentative D call: TRBD1 (6 bases). CDR3 length equals 13 residues. Trimming pared 10 bases from V and 6 bases from J, leaving 15 bases between. Germline V CDR1 and CDR2: ENHRY, SYGVKD. The CDR3 nucleotides read TGTGCCACCCAACAGGGTGGGGATGAAAAACTGTTTTTT. This gives the protein CATQQGGDEKLFF.

This clone was found many times. The chain joins TRBV18 to TRBJ2-1; 7 positions agree with TRBD1. Germline assignment: CDR1 KGHSH and CDR2 LQKENI. This CDR3 spans 16 amino acids. Losses at the gene ends were 3 bases for V and 3 bases for J; bases not matched to a gene: 8. The DNA for the CDR3 is TGTGCCAGCTCACCCCCGACAGGGCTCGACTACAATGAGCAGTTCTTC. Amino acid sequence: CASSPPTGLDYNEQFF.

The genes are TRBV27 and TRBJ1-6; 9 positions match TRBD1. The ends lost 3 bases at V and 9 bases at J; junction bases unmatched: 6. This CDR3 is built from 15 residues. The germline V gene encodes CDR1 MNHEY and CDR2 SMNVEV (reference sequence). Here the CDR3 reads CASSLGQGLGSPLHF. The CDR3 DNA follows: TGTGCCAGCAGTTTGGGACAGGGTTTGGGTTCACCCCTCCACTTT.

V is TRBV5-5 and J is TRBJ1-5, with 8 bases fitting TRBD1. The junction had 6 bases not matched to a gene; V was cut back by 4 bases and J by 6 bases. The germline gives CDR1 SGHKS, CDR2 YYEKEE (reference sequence). The CDR3 contains 14 residues. The CDR3: CASSPGQGVQPQHF. The DNA for the CDR3 is TGTGCCAGCAGCCCAGGACAGGGCGTTCAGCCCCAGCATTTT.

This rearrangement joins TRBV9 to TRBJ1-2; D ambiguous. Deletions cut 4 bases from V and 4 bases from J, with 8 bases between. Germline V gene data show CDR1 as SGDLS and CDR2 as YYNGEE. This CDR3 spans 12 amino acids. The CDR3 nucleotides read TGTGCCAGCAGCCCGAAAGCCTATGGCTACACCTTC. It yields the protein CASSPKAYGYTF.

CDR3 loop: CASSEANSAAYEQYF. The CDR3 nucleotides are TGTGCCAGCAGTGAAGCGAATAGCGCGGCCTACGAGCAGTACTTC. The V gene is TRBV6-1, the J gene TRBJ2-7, with TRBD2 as a possible D gene (5 bases). The germline V and J ends were trimmed by 0 bases and 2 bases, with 11 bases remaining between them. The CDR3 is 15 amino acids. CDR1 is MNHNS and CDR2 is SASEGT in the germline V gene.

The gene calls are TRBV18 and TRBJ2-1; TRBD1 aligns across 10 bases. There are 14 residues in the CDR3. The trim removed 7 bases at V and 5 bases at J, leaving 5 bases unmatched. CDR1 and CDR2 from the germline V gene are KGHSH and LQKENI. The CDR3 here is CASFPGQGNNEQFF. In DNA form, the CDR3 reads TGTGCCAGCTTCCCGGGACAGGGGAACAATGAGCAGTTCTTC.

The gene calls are TRBV6-5 and TRBJ2-1; 8 bases align to TRBD2. Per germline, CDR1 MNHEY and CDR2 SVGAGI. CDR3 length equals 14 residues. Trimming removed 7 bases from V and 7 bases from J; junction bases left unmatched: 9. The CDR3: CASTRRGANNEQFF. CDR3 sequence (DNA): TGTGCCAGCACGAGGCGGGGGGCCAATAATGAGCAGTTCTTC.

This sequence joins TRBV7-2 and TRBJ2-3; 13 bases line up with TRBD2. With V trimmed by 1 base and J by 6 bases, 10 bases remained unmatched. Germline-derived CDR1 and CDR2 are SGHTA and FQGNSA. The CDR3 contains 18 residues. The CDR3 sequence: CASSLVWTSGRLMDTQYF. CDR3 coding DNA: TGTGCCAGCAGCTTAGTATGGACTAGCGGGAGACTTATGGATACGCAGTATTTT.

The V and J genes are TRBV6-5 and TRBJ1-5, with D unresolved. Germline V lookup: CDR1 MNHEY, CDR2 SVGAGI. Deletions cut 8 bases from V and 2 bases from J, with 10 bases between. This CDR3 has 13 residues. In DNA form, the CDR3 reads TGTGCCAGCGAGTGGGGAGGCAATCAGCCCCAGCATTTT. It specifies CASEWGGNQPQHF.

The chain employs TRBV12-3 or TRBV12-4 and TRBJ1-6; the D gene is possibly TRBD1 (6 bases). The CDR3 is made up of 12 amino acids. V was cut by 6 bases and J by 15 bases, with 15 bases left in between. CDR3 in DNA: TGTGCCAGCAGGCCGCGCTCAGGGGACCTCCACTTT. It specifies CASRPRSGDLHF.